The 8 T cell receptor beta chains listed next were all sequenced from one sample in a study of response to subunit inactivated influenza vaccine. TCRdb analysed the RT-PCR reads with MiXCR anew, one entry per CDR3 protein. The profile covers about 240,000 distinct CDR3 sequences, with over 9% appearing a single time and about 7.8% taken by the ten largest. Sequences were derived from non-naive T cells sorted from PBMCs, sampled approximately 15 days before vaccination. These receptor sequences come from a man between 45 and 60 years old who received an inactivated influenza vaccine.

This clonotype turned up a few times. The rearrangement uses TRBV5-1 and TRBJ2-7, with TRBD2 matching 14 bases. The germline gives CDR1 SGHRS, CDR2 YFSETQ. The CDR3 is made up of 21 amino acids. Unmatched junction bases numbered 20, after V lost 4 bases and J lost 2 bases. The CDR3 DNA reads as TGCGCCAGCAGCCCCGGACGGAGCTCGGGACTAGCGGGGGTACTTACCTACGAGCAGTACTTC. Translating it yields CASSPGRSSGLAGVLTYEQYF.

The gene calls are TRBV10-1 and TRBJ2-5; D tentatively reads TRBD1 or TRBD2 (6 bases each). This CDR3 contains 14 residues. V was clipped by 4 bases and J by 7 bases, with 16 bases between them. The germline V gene encodes CDR1 WNHNN and CDR2 SYGVQD (reference sequence). CDR3 DNA: TGCGCCAGCAGTGCGGGGGACATAAGTTCGACCCAGTACTTC. Translating it yields CASSAGDISSTQYF.

This clonotype came up a few times. The J gene is TRBJ2-5, the V gene TRBV18; D may correspond to TRBD1 or TRBD2 (5 bases each). Germline CDR1 KGHSH, CDR2 LQKENI. There are 14 residues in the CDR3. V was shortened by 3 bases and J by 5 bases, with 13 bases between the two germline ends. CDR3 sequence: CASSPLIGEETQYF. As DNA, the CDR3 is TGTGCCAGCTCACCTTTGATAGGGGAGGAGACCCAGTACTTC.

This clonotype has only a few counts. The chain carries TRBV7-2 and TRBJ2-2; 10 nucleotides match TRBD2. This CDR3 is 16 amino acids long. Germline-derived CDR1 and CDR2 are SGHTA and FQGNSA. The ends lost 3 bases at V and 1 base at J; junction bases unmatched: 2. CDR3 coding DNA: TGTGCCAGCAGCTTGTCTAGCGGGGGGAACACCGGGGAGCTGTTTTTT. It codes for CASSLSSGGNTGELFF.

This chain connects TRBV6-1 to TRBJ1-4; perhaps TRBD1 as D (5 bases). This CDR3 is built from 17 residues. Between the trimmed V and J ends, which lost 5 bases and 8 bases, there was a span of 24 bases. Germline CDR1 and CDR2: MNHNS and SASEGT. CDR3 sequence reads: CASSQSPGRGMGEKLFF. In DNA form, the CDR3 reads TGTGCCAGCAGTCAGAGCCCGGGGCGGGGTATGGGAGAAAAACTGTTTTTT.

This clonotype has more than one count but fewer than ten. This chain joins TRBV4-3 and TRBJ2-7; D gene ambiguous. The germline V and J ends were trimmed by 0 bases and 12 bases, with 15 bases remaining between them. Germline CDR1 reads LGHNA; CDR2 reads YSLEER. The CDR3 length is 13 residues. In DNA form, the CDR3 reads TGCGCCAGCAGCCAAGAGGCGACATTCCATAGGTACTTC. This gives the protein CASSQEATFHRYF.

Many counts were recorded for this clonotype. V usage is TRBV4-2 and J usage is TRBJ1-6, with D hard to call. This CDR3 spans 12 amino acids. The germline V gene encodes CDR1 LGHNA and CDR2 YNFKEQ. The ends were cut back, 0 bases at V and 9 bases at J, with 3 bases in the middle. CDR3 region: CASSQDSSPLHF. The CDR3 DNA is TGTGCCAGCAGCCAAGACTCTTCACCCCTCCACTTT.

The chain has TRBV6-2 or TRBV6-3 and TRBJ1-3; no clear D. CDR1 is MNHEY, CDR2 SVGEGT, per germline. V was trimmed by 4 bases and J by 2 bases, leaving 6 bases between them. This CDR3 is built from 13 residues. CDR3 sequence: CASSLTTGNTIYF. The CDR3 DNA reads as TGTGCCAGCAGTTTGACTACTGGAAACACCATATATTTT.